A selection of T cell receptor beta chains follows, all from one sample in a study of beta chain features in type 1 diabetes. Repertoires were generated with immunoSEQ multiplex PCR, while TCRdb's copy carries only in-frame clones and drops some. The table lists around 430,000 clones, about 30% of them singletons. Sequences were obtained from naive CD4+ T cells from blood. Receptors originate from a man aged 18 to 30 in good health. Both conserved end residues are part of each CDR3. D genes are given only for firm matches. Size values are once, few and many counts, or a class for expanded clones, and some rows have none.

size: few; D: TRBD2; J: TRBJ2-6; length: 17; V: TRBV13; CDR3: CASSLLAGGLGANVLTF; DNA: TGTGCCAGCAGCTTACTAGCGGGAGGCCTTGGGGCCAACGTCCTGACTTTC
size: few; D: -; J: TRBJ1-5; length: 13; V: TRBV30; CDR3: CAWSVRVEQPQHF; DNA: TGTGCCTGGAGTGTCAGGGTCGAACAGCCCCAGCATTTT
size: once; D: -; J: TRBJ2-1; length: 14; V: TRBV5-1; CDR3: CASSLASSYNEQFF; DNA: TGCGCCAGCAGCTTGGCTAGCTCCTACAATGAGCAGTTCTTC
size: -; D: -; J: TRBJ1-1; length: 11; V: TRBV30; CDR3: CAWMTGTEAFF; DNA: TGTGCCTGGATGACGGGTACAGAAGCTTTCTTT
size: -; D: -; J: TRBJ2-3; length: 13; V: TRBV6-1; CDR3: CASRGTGTDTQYF; DNA: TGTGCCAGCAGGGGGACGGGCACAGATACGCAGTATTTT
size: -; D: TRBD1; J: TRBJ2-3; length: 16; V: TRBV4-3; CDR3: CASSQSGQGNTDTQYF; DNA: TGCGCCAGCAGCCAGTCGGGACAGGGGAACACAGATACGCAGTATTTT
size: -; D: -; J: TRBJ1-1; length: 14; V: TRBV29-1; CDR3: CSVALQELNTEAFF; DNA: TGCAGCGTTGCCTTACAGGAACTGAACACTGAAGCTTTCTTT
size: few; D: -; J: TRBJ1-2; length: 13; V: TRBV28; CDR3: CASSFGQLSGYTF; DNA: TGTGCCAGCAGTTTCGGACAACTATCTGGCTACACCTTC
size: -; D: -; J: TRBJ2-7; length: 11; V: TRBV30; CDR3: CAWSQSYEQYF; DNA: TGTGCCTGGAGTCAATCCTACGAGCAGTACTTC
size: -; D: TRBD1; J: TRBJ2-5; length: 16; V: TRBV7-2; CDR3: CASSLALQGAGETQYF; DNA: TGTGCCAGCAGCTTAGCACTCCAGGGGGCTGGGGAGACCCAGTACTTC
size: few; D: TRBD2; J: TRBJ2-7; length: 14; V: TRBV29-1; CDR3: CSVQGLAGVYEQYF; DNA: TGCAGCGTTCAGGGACTAGCGGGCGTCTACGAGCAGTACTTC
size: -; D: TRBD1; J: TRBJ2-1; length: 15; V: TRBV6-5; CDR3: CASRHSDRGYNEQFF; DNA: TGTGCCAGCAGGCACTCGGACAGGGGATACAATGAGCAGTTCTTC
size: -; D: TRBD1; J: TRBJ2-7; length: 13; V: TRBV27; CDR3: CASSTGGWSEQYF; DNA: TGTGCCAGCAGTACAGGGGGCTGGTCCGAGCAGTACTTC
size: few; D: -; J: TRBJ2-1; length: 11; V: TRBV20-1; CDR3: CSARGRDEQFF; DNA: TGCAGTGCTAGAGGGCGGGATGAGCAGTTCTTC
size: -; D: TRBD2; J: TRBJ2-1; length: 14; V: TRBV30; CDR3: CAWRKTSGYNEQFF; DNA: TGTGCCTGGAGGAAGACTAGCGGATACAATGAGCAGTTCTTC
size: few; D: TRBD1; J: TRBJ2-2; length: 16; V: TRBV28; CDR3: CASSSQTGGLVGELFF; DNA: TGTGCCAGCAGCTCCCAGACAGGGGGCTTAGTAGGGGAGCTGTTTTTT
size: -; D: -; J: TRBJ1-1; length: 14; V: TRBV7-3; CDR3: CASLPFREHTEAFF; DNA: TGTGCCAGCCTCCCCTTTCGGGAGCACACTGAAGCTTTCTTT
size: once; D: -; J: TRBJ2-1; length: 15; V: TRBV29-1; CDR3: CSVTPTSTGHNEQFF; DNA: TGCAGCGTTACCCCGACATCGACAGGACACAATGAGCAGTTCTTC
size: few; D: TRBD1; J: TRBJ1-5; length: 15; V: TRBV2; CDR3: CASSEAQGRNQPQHF; DNA: TGTGCCAGCAGTGAAGCACAGGGGCGCAATCAGCCCCAGCATTTT
size: few; D: TRBD2; J: TRBJ2-1; length: 15; V: TRBV29-1; CDR3: CSVYSLAGIYNEQFF; DNA: TGCAGCGTATATTCGCTAGCGGGCATTTACAATGAGCAGTTCTTC
size: few; D: TRBD2; J: TRBJ2-5; length: 17; V: TRBV9; CDR3: CASSPGTSGTLSETQYF; DNA: TGTGCCAGCAGCCCCGGGACTAGCGGTACGCTCTCTGAGACCCAGTACTTC
size: -; D: -; J: TRBJ2-7; length: 13; V: TRBV1; CDR3: CTSSGTSVPEQYF; DNA: TGCACCAGCAGTGGGACTAGCGTTCCCGAGCAGTACTTC
size: -; D: -; J: TRBJ2-1; length: 15; V: TRBV30; CDR3: CAWNLLPWSYNEQFF; DNA: TGTGCCTGGAACCTCCTGCCGTGGTCCTACAATGAGCAGTTCTTC
size: few; D: -; J: TRBJ2-1; length: 15; V: TRBV5-6; CDR3: CASSLDPNSYNEQFF; DNA: TGTGCCAGCAGCTTGGATCCGAACTCCTACAATGAGCAGTTCTTC
size: few; D: -; J: TRBJ2-7; length: 14; V: TRBV29-1; CDR3: CSVELAGASYEQYF; DNA: TGCAGCGTTGAATTGGCAGGGGCCTCCTACGAGCAGTACTTC
size: few; D: -; J: TRBJ2-3; length: 13; V: TRBV7-2; CDR3: CASSSRWADTQYF; DNA: TGTGCCAGCAGCTCCCGTTGGGCAGATACGCAGTATTTT
size: few; D: -; J: TRBJ2-4; length: 17; V: TRBV15; CDR3: CATSTPAPGVAKNIQYF; DNA: TGTGCCACCAGCACCCCGGCCCCCGGGGTGGCCAAAAACATTCAGTACTTC
size: -; D: TRBD2; J: TRBJ2-7; length: 14; V: TRBV28; CDR3: CASTRSGRAYEQYF; DNA: TGTGCCAGCACCCGTAGCGGGAGAGCCTACGAGCAGTACTTC
size: -; D: TRBD2; J: TRBJ2-3; length: 13; V: TRBV7-9; CDR3: CAVRTSGPDTQYF; DNA: TGTGCCGTGAGGACTAGTGGTCCAGATACGCAGTATTTT
size: few; D: -; J: TRBJ1-5; length: 14; V: TRBV10-3; CDR3: CAISEEPCNQPQHF; DNA: TGTGCCATCAGTGAGGAACCATGCAATCAGCCCCAGCATTTT
size: -; D: -; J: TRBJ1-4; length: 14; V: TRBV7-2; CDR3: CASSLVGGNEKLFF; DNA: TGTGCCAGCAGCTTAGTCGGAGGAAATGAAAAACTGTTTTTT
size: -; D: TRBD2; J: TRBJ2-1; length: 14; V: TRBV28; CDR3: CASSENSGSYEQFF; DNA: TGTGCCAGCAGTGAGAATAGCGGGAGCTATGAGCAGTTCTTC
size: -; D: -; J: TRBJ1-5; length: 16; V: TRBV19; CDR3: CASSTTGGSEDQPQHF; DNA: TGTGCCAGTAGTACCACCGGAGGGAGTGAGGATCAGCCCCAGCATTTT
size: few; D: -; J: TRBJ2-1; length: 15; V: TRBV5-4; CDR3: CASSLDGIPRDEQFF; DNA: TGTGCCAGCAGCTTGGACGGGATTCCAAGGGATGAGCAGTTCTTC
size: few; D: -; J: TRBJ2-5; length: 13; V: TRBV6-5; CDR3: CASRPPGQETQYF; DNA: TGTGCCAGCAGGCCCCCGGGGCAAGAGACCCAGTACTTC
size: few; D: TRBD1; J: TRBJ1-2; length: 16; V: TRBV15; CDR3: CATSRDRVGQGHGYTF; DNA: TGTGCCACCAGCAGAGATCGGGTCGGACAGGGACATGGCTACACCTTC
size: -; D: -; J: TRBJ1-2; length: 14; V: TRBV6-1; CDR3: CASSEGLPSGGYTF; DNA: TGTGCCAGCAGTGAAGGCCTCCCCTCTGGGGGCTACACCTTC
size: few; D: -; J: TRBJ2-3; length: 13; V: TRBV5-1; CDR3: CASSSRVSDTQYF; DNA: TGCGCCAGCAGCTCCAGGGTGTCTGATACGCAGTATTTT
size: -; D: TRBD2; J: TRBJ2-1; length: 16; V: TRBV7-2; CDR3: CASSARLAGVSNEQFF; DNA: TGTGCCAGCAGCGCCCGACTAGCGGGAGTTTCCAATGAGCAGTTCTTC
size: few; D: -; J: TRBJ2-5; length: 15; V: TRBV25-1; CDR3: CASSEFETKQETQYF; DNA: TGTGCCAGCAGTGAATTCGAGACTAAACAAGAGACCCAGTACTTC
size: -; D: -; J: TRBJ2-7; length: 12; V: TRBV30; CDR3: CAWSVSQGEQYF; DNA: TGTGCCTGGAGTGTCTCCCAGGGCGAGCAGTACTTC
size: -; D: TRBD2; J: TRBJ2-5; length: 16; V: TRBV9; CDR3: CASSVVGTSGKETQYF; DNA: TGTGCCAGCAGCGTAGTCGGGACTAGCGGGAAAGAGACCCAGTACTTC
size: -; D: -; J: TRBJ1-1; length: 15; V: TRBV5-6; CDR3: CASSLLILSNTEAFF; DNA: TGTGCCAGCAGCTTGTTGATACTCTCGAACACTGAAGCTTTCTTT
size: -; D: TRBD1; J: TRBJ2-3; length: 15; V: TRBV30; CDR3: CAWSAEQGVRDTQYF; DNA: TGTGCCTGGAGTGCGGAACAGGGGGTCCGAGATACGCAGTATTTT
size: few; D: -; J: TRBJ2-5; length: 15; V: TRBV7-9; CDR3: CASSLNGIGQETQYF; DNA: TGTGCCAGCAGCTTGAATGGGATTGGCCAAGAGACCCAGTACTTC
size: few; D: TRBD1; J: TRBJ2-3; length: 15; V: TRBV19; CDR3: CASSKTGGSTDTQYF; DNA: TGTGCCAGTAGCAAGACAGGGGGTAGCACAGATACGCAGTATTTT
size: -; D: TRBD1; J: TRBJ1-4; length: 15; V: TRBV6-6; CDR3: CASTLQGAKDEKLFF; DNA: TGTGCCAGCACTCTACAGGGGGCAAAAGATGAAAAACTGTTTTTT
size: few; D: TRBD2; J: TRBJ2-2; length: 16; V: TRBV29-1; CDR3: CSVRTRSGTGTGELFF; DNA: TGCAGCGTTAGGACGCGTAGCGGGACGGGCACCGGGGAGCTGTTTTTT
size: -; D: -; J: TRBJ2-7; length: 14; V: TRBV29-1; CDR3: CSVESLTPTYEQYF; DNA: TGCAGCGTTGAGTCCTTGACACCCACCTACGAGCAGTACTTC
size: -; D: TRBD2; J: TRBJ2-5; length: 15; V: TRBV2; CDR3: CASSETSGRSETQYF; DNA: TGTGCCAGCAGTGAGACTAGCGGGAGATCAGAGACCCAGTACTTC
size: once; D: -; J: TRBJ1-1; length: 13; V: TRBV7-9; CDR3: CASSLAAGRGAFF; DNA: TGTGCCAGCAGCTTAGCAGCGGGGAGGGGAGCTTTCTTT
size: few; D: -; J: TRBJ2-7; length: 15; V: TRBV7-9; CDR3: CASSYRDTSSYEQYF; DNA: TGTGCCAGCAGCTACCGGGACACCTCGTCCTACGAGCAGTACTTC